The clone carrying this T cell receptor beta chain was seen repeatedly, ten times or more. Its specificity is not known. Between the trimmed V and J ends, which lost 1 base and 2 bases, there was a span of 16 bases. The CDR3 runs 17 residues. Germline lookup yields CDR1 MGHRA and CDR2 YSYEKL. The data were taken from a study of neurological immune-mediated disorders. Overall study results and limits: A possible signature appeared as one related-CDR3 cluster, in which phylogenetic grouping placed the repertoires of 18 of 34 multiple sclerosis patients. Patients with HTLV-1-associated myelopathy had the highest level of TCR clonal expansion, whereas patients with multiple sclerosis had the lowest level, falling beneath the level found in healthy controls.

Over 160 million TCR-beta sequences from 15-18 subjects came out of each sequencing run. TCRdb re-derived calls from the 5' RACE reads in MiXCR, one entry per CDR3 protein. The sample has 120,000 or so distinct CDR3 sequences; roughly 3.1% are singletons. The rearrangement uses TRBV4-1 and TRBJ2-3; a weak D match, TRBD2 (6 bases). The sample comprised PBMCs. The clonotype comes from a woman aged 30 to 39 with multiple sclerosis. The CDR3 sequence is CASSQGRDSGYTDTQYF. For the CDR3, the DNA is TGCGCCAGCAGCCAAGGCAGGGATAGCGGCTACACAGATACGCAGTATTTT.